This T cell receptor beta chain was obtained from a study of shared clonotypes between healthy human individuals. Regarding this clone: Its specificity is not known.

Assay: immunoSEQ multiplex PCR; the TCRdb copy retains only in-frame clones and omits some. The sample has 2 million to 3 million clones, roughly 93% seen once. Notes on the study in general: For naive CD4 cells, roughly 5% of clonotypes were shared across a handful of donors. The study drew on few donors, limiting represented genetic and exposure-history diversity. Naive subsets tended to show greater estimated richness than memory subsets.

The CDR3 has 13 amino acids. The germline V gene encodes CDR1 SGHVS and CDR2 FQNEAQ. Trimming took 5 bases from V and 3 from J, leaving 11 bases between them. The rearrangement links TRBV7-8 to TRBJ2-7; TRBD2 is a possible D gene (5 bases). The clonotype originates from a man aged 18 to 30 in good health. Some clones in this sample may be carry-over from other donors' samples. Sequencing was performed on naive CD4+ T cells from PBMCs. Described subset: CD45RA+ positively selected. The CDR3 sequence is CASSPRTVYEQYF. DNA of the CDR3: TGTGCCAGCAGCCCCCGGACTGTCTACGAGCAGTACTTC.